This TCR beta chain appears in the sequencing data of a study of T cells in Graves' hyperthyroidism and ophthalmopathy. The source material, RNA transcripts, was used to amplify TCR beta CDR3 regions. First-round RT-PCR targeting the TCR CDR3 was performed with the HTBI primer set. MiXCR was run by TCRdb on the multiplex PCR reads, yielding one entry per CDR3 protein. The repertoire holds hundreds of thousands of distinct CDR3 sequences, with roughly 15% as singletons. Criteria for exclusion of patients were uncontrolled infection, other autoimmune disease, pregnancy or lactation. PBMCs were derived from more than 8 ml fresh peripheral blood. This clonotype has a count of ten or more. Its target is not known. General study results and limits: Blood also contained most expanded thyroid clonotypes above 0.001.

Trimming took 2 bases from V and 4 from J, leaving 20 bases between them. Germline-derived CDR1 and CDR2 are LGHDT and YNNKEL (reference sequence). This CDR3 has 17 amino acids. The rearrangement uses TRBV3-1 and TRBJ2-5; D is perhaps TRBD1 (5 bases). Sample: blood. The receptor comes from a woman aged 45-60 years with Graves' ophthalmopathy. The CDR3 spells CASSQKGQGRIRETQYF. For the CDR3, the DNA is TGTGCCAGCAGCCAAAAGGGGCAGGGAAGGATCAGAGAGACCCAGTACTTC.